This T cell receptor beta chain emerged from a study of OX40 agonist ivuxolimab in advanced cancers. Across the whole study: The drug used for patients, ivuxolimab, was an agonistic anti-OX40 (CD134) antibody. The study's findings and limits: Partial responders treated at 0.1-3.0 mg/kg exhibited clonal expansion among the lowest measured.

Generated by immunoSEQ multiplex PCR, the TCRdb table keeps only in-frame clones and is missing some. The sample lists around 79,000 clones; about nine tenths were seen once. Looked up from germline, CDR1 is SEHNR and CDR2 is FQNEAQ (reference sequence). V was pared by 5 bases and J by 4 bases, with 4 bases of the junction left unmatched. This CDR3 has 13 residues. This clone was detected a few times. The antigen remains unidentified. Sequenced material: CD4+ or CD8+ T cells sorted from blood, taken in a trial of the OX40 agonist ivuxolimab. The receptor's source is an adult with an advanced solid tumor such as melanoma, head and neck, liver or kidney cancer. The chain carries TRBV7-9 and TRBJ1-2; 7 nucleotides match TRBD1. The DNA of the CDR3 is TGTGCCAGCAGCCGGGGGGACAGCTATGGCTACACCTTC. Translated, it gives CASSRGDSYGYTF.